These 15 T cell receptor beta chains originate from one sample sequenced in a study of sequential checkpoint blockade in melanoma. Sequencing used immunoSEQ multiplex PCR; TCRdb keeps in-frame clones, though not all of them. The sample consists of about 21,000 clones, roughly 80% of them appearing once. Treatment meaning: randomized to nivolumab then ipilimumab (arm A) or the reverse (arm B). Sequencing used CD8+ T cells sorted from blood (inferred from file names), obtained from a patient given nivolumab and ipilimumab in sequence. These receptors originate from a human donor with melanoma.

The CDR3 sequence: CASSWSGGSSYNEQFF. CDR3 DNA: TGTGCCAGCAGCTGGAGCGGGGGTAGCTCCTACAATGAGCAGTTCTTC. The genes are TRBV9 and TRBJ2-1; 8 nucleotides agree with TRBD2. Germline V gene sequence: CDR1 SGDLS, CDR2 YYNGEE. The junction had 6 bases not matched to a gene; V was cut back by 4 bases and J by 0 bases. This CDR3 spans 16 amino acids.

V and J are TRBV28 and TRBJ2-7; TRBD1 agrees at 7 bases. The CDR3 runs to 17 residues. V was clipped by 6 bases and J by 3 bases; unmatched bases: 17. Germline V gives CDR1 MDHEN, CDR2 SYDVKM. CDR3 residues: CASSQDIDRAHLYEQYF. CDR3 sequence (DNA): TGTGCCAGCAGCCAAGATATTGACAGGGCCCATCTCTACGAGCAGTACTTC. Full variable domain (remainder filled in from reference TRBV28 and TRBJ2-7): DVKVTQSSRYLVKRTGEKVFLECVQDMDHENMFWYRQDPGLGLRLIYFSYDVKMKEKGDIPEGYSVSREKKERFSLILESASTNQTSMYLCASSQDIDRAHLYEQYFGPGTRLTVT.

In this sample, this clone turned up once. In nucleotides, the CDR3 is TGTGCCAGCAGCCAAGGAGACAGCTACACTGAAGCTTTCTTT. It codes for CASSQGDSYTEAFF. The chain couples TRBV4-2 to TRBJ1-1, with D maybe TRBD1 (5 bases). The CDR3 length is 14 residues. Trimming left V 1 base short and J 3 bases short, with 9 bases between. Germline V gene sequence: CDR1 LGHNA, CDR2 YNFKEQ.

The chain links TRBV4-1 to TRBJ2-1; 7 nucleotides align to TRBD2. CDR1 and CDR2 (germline): MGHRA, YSYEKL. The CDR3 runs 17 residues. J was trimmed by 3 bases and V by 1 base; bases with no gene match: 9. The CDR3, as DNA: TGCGCCAGCAGCCAAGGAGAGGGAGCGGGAAACTACAATGAGCAGTTCTTC. Protein product: CASSQGEGAGNYNEQFF.

The V gene is TRBV19, the J gene TRBJ1-1, with TRBD1 matching 10 bases. Germline loops: CDR1 LNHDA, CDR2 SQIVND (reference sequence). J lost 4 bases, V lost 9 bases, and 11 bases had no gene match. The CDR3 contains 15 residues. This CDR3 reads CASADVDRGPTEAFF. The CDR3 DNA reads as TGTGCCAGCGCCGATGTAGACAGGGGGCCCACTGAAGCTTTCTTT. Combining the CDR3 with reference TRBV19 and TRBJ1-1 gives the whole variable domain DGGITQSPKYLFRKEGQNVTLSCEQNLNHDAMYWYRQDPGQGLRLIYYSQIVNDFQKGDIAEGYSVSREKKESFPLTVTSAQKNPTAFYLCASADVDRGPTEAFFGQGTRLTVV.

This clone occurred once. The chain carries TRBV11-2 and TRBJ2-1; a weak D match, TRBD2 (6 bases). From germline, CDR1 is SGHAT and CDR2 FQNNGV. The CDR3 runs to 15 residues. V lost 4 bases, J lost 1 base, and 11 bases lay in between. CDR3 nucleotides: TGTGCCAGCAGCTGGGCGGGGAGATCCTACAATGAGCAGTTCTTC. This translates into CASSWAGRSYNEQFF.

The chain employs TRBV6-5 and TRBJ2-1, with 9 bases identical to TRBD2. Looked up from germline, CDR1 is MNHEY and CDR2 is SVGAGI. This CDR3 is built from 16 residues. The V segment lost 0 bases and the J segment 8 bases; nucleotides outside the gene matches: 8. Written as DNA, the CDR3 is TGTGCCAGCAGTTACTCTAGCGGGAGCGTTATAGATGAGCAGTTCTTC. Protein: CASSYSSGSVIDEQFF.

In DNA, the CDR3 is TGTGCCATCCCACAGGGTGCGGCGAACACCGGGGAGCTGTTTTTT. As protein: CAIPQGAANTGELFF. The chain couples TRBV10-3 to TRBJ2-2, with D possibly matching TRBD1 (6 bases). V lost 8 bases to trimming and J lost 0 bases, with 13 bases between them. This CDR3 has 15 residues. Per germline, CDR1 ENHRY and CDR2 SYGVKD.

The CDR3 spells CASSPTWGGVDTEAFF. The CDR3 DNA reads TGTGCCAGCAGCCCCACCTGGGGAGGGGTGGACACTGAAGCTTTCTTT. This chain joins TRBV9 and TRBJ1-1; D is possibly TRBD1 (5 bases). Germline V lookup: CDR1 SGDLS, CDR2 YYNGEE. V was shortened by 4 bases and J by 3 bases, with 19 bases between the two germline ends. This CDR3 region has 16 residues.

This chain joins TRBV27 and TRBJ2-7, with 9 bases lining up with TRBD1. This CDR3 comprises 14 residues. Per the germline V gene, CDR1 is MNHEY and CDR2 is SMNVEV (reference sequence). Germline trimming cut 8 bases from V and 6 bases from J; bases unmatched to any gene: 11. CDR3 sequence reads: CASGRQGVSVEQYF. The CDR3 nucleotides read TGTGCCAGCGGTAGACAGGGGGTATCTGTCGAGCAGTACTTC.

The chain uses TRBV5-4 and TRBJ2-7; 7 bases align to TRBD1. Looked up from germline, CDR1 is SGHNT and CDR2 is YYREEE (reference sequence). After removal of 2 bases from V and 6 bases from J, the junction contained 2 bases not matched to a gene. The CDR3 runs to 12 residues. CDR3 in DNA: TGTGCCAGCAGCTTAGGGGGCGGCGAGCAGTACTTC. It codes for CASSLGGGEQYF.

V usage is TRBV19 and J usage is TRBJ2-7, with 7 bases that match TRBD1. CDR1 is LNHDA, CDR2 SQIVND, per germline (reference sequence). There are 14 residues in the CDR3. Losses at the gene ends were 4 bases for V and 2 bases for J; bases not matched to a gene: 5. The CDR3: CASSTTGSPYEQYF. As DNA, the CDR3 is TGTGCCAGTAGTACGACAGGGTCCCCCTACGAGCAGTACTTC.

V is TRBV7-9 and J is TRBJ2-3, with D possibly matching TRBD2 (5 bases). With 5 bases removed from V and 2 bases from J, the gap between germline ends came to 5 bases. Germline CDR1 and CDR2: SEHNR and FQNEAQ (reference sequence). The CDR3 extends over 12 amino acids. This chain's CDR3 is CASSRDTDTQYF. In DNA, the CDR3 is TGTGCCAGCAGCCGGGACACAGATACGCAGTATTTT.

This clone occurred once. The rearrangement uses TRBV6-6 and TRBJ1-4; 10 bases agree with TRBD1. CDR1 and CDR2 (germline): MNHNY, SVGAGI (reference sequence). The CDR3 has 14 residues. J lost 7 bases, V lost 2 bases, and 1 base had no gene match. The CDR3 DNA sequence: TGTGCCAGCAGTTACGGGACAGGGGTTGAAAAACTGTTTTTT. This codes for CASSYGTGVEKLFF.

J is TRBJ2-1 and V is TRBV27, with D possibly matching TRBD1 (5 bases). V gave up 5 bases and J gave up 5 bases, with 13 bases separating them. This CDR3 spans 14 amino acids. The germline gives CDR1 MNHEY, CDR2 SMNVEV (reference sequence). Here the CDR3 reads CASSHDSSNNEQFF. The CDR3 DNA reads TGTGCCAGCAGTCACGACAGCAGTAACAATGAGCAGTTCTTC.